This T cell receptor (beta chain) was found in a study of Graves' ophthalmopathy and Graves' hyperthyroidism. Study-wide results and limits: Among thyroid clonotypes expanded above 0.001 frequency, most also appeared in blood.

The table lists this clonotype with many counts. Its antigen is as yet unknown. PBMCs originated in 8.5 to 10 ml of fresh peripheral blood. RNA transcripts were the source from which TCR beta CDR3 regions were amplified. In the first round, RT-PCR was carried out with HTBI primers, and a multiplex PCR formed the second round. TCRdb recomputed calls from the multiplex PCR reads with MiXCR, one row per CDR3 protein. The table has about 340,000 distinct CDR3 sequences, roughly a sixth seen once. CDR3 length: 16 residues. Germline V lookup: CDR1 MDHEN, CDR2 SYDVKM. Unmatched junction bases numbered 12, after V lost 4 bases and J lost 4 bases.

The chain uses TRBV28 and TRBJ1-2; 7 positions agree with TRBD1. This sequence was found in an adult man with Graves' ophthalmopathy. The sample was peripheral blood. CDR3 residues: CASSSWGVTGTYGYTF. CDR3 sequence (DNA): TGTGCCAGCAGTTCCTGGGGGGTGACAGGGACCTATGGCTACACCTTC.